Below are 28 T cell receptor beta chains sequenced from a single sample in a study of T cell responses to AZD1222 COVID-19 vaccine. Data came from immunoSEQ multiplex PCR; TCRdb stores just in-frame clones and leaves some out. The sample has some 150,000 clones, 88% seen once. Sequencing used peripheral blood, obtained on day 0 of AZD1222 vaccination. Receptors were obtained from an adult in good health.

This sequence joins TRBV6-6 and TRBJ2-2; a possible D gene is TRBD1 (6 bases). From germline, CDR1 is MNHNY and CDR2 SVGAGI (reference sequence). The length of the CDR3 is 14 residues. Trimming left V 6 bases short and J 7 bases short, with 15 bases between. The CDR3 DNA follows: TGTGCCAGCAGCTACCGACAGGTCGGCGGGGAGCTGTTTTTT. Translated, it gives CASSYRQVGGELFF.

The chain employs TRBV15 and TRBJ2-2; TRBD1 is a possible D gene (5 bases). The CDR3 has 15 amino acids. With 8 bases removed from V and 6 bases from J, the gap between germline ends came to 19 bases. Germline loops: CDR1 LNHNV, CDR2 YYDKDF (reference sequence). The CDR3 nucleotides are TGTGCCACCGGGGCGACCGTTCAACTACCCGGGGAGCTGTTTTTT. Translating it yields CATGATVQLPGELFF.

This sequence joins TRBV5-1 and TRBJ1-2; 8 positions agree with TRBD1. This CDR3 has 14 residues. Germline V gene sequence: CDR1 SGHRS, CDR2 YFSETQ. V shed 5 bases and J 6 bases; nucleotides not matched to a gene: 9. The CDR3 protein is CASRKTGVDNGYTF. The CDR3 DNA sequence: TGCGCCAGCAGAAAGACAGGGGTGGATAATGGCTACACCTTC.

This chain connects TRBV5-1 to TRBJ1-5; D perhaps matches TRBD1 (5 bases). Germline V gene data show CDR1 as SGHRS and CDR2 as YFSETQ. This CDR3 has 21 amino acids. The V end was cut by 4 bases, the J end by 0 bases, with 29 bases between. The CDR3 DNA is TGCGCCAGCAGCACCACCAAAAAGACAGTGCCTACCCGCCATAGCAATCAGCCCCAGCATTTT. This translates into CASSTTKKTVPTRHSNQPQHF.

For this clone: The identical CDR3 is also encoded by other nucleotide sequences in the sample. CDR3 DNA: TGTGCCAGCAGTGAATCCAGTGCAGCTAACTATGGCTACACCTTC. Protein: CASSESSAANYGYTF. The chain combines TRBV25-1 with TRBJ1-2, with D unclear. V shed 1 base and J shed 0 bases, with 9 bases lying between them. The CDR3 totals 15 residues. Germline CDR1 and CDR2: MGHDK and SYGVNS.

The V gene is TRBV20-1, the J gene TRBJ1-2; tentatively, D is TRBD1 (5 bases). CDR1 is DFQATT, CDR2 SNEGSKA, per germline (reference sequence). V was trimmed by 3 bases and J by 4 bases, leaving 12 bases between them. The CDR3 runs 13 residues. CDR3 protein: CSASMGDSYGYTF. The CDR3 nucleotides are TGCAGTGCTAGTATGGGGGACTCCTATGGCTACACCTTC.

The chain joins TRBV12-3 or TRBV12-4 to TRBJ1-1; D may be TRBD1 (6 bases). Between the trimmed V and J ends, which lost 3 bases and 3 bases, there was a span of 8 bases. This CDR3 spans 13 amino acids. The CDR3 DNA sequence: TGTGCCAGCAGTTTGAGGGGGGACACTGAAGCTTTCTTT. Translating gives CASSLRGDTEAFF.

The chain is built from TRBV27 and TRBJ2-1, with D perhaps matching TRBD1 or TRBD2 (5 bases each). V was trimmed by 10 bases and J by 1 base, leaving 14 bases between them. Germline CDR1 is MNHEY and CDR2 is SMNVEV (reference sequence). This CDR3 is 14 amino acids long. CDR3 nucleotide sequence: TGTGCCATAAAGGCCAGGGAGTCCTACAATGAGCAGTTCTTC. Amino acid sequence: CAIKARESYNEQFF.

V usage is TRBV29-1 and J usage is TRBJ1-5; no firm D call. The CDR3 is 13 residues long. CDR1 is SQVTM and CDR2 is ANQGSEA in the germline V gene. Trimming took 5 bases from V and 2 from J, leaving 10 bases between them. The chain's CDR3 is CSVRDMGNQPQHF. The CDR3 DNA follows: TGCAGCGTTAGGGATATGGGCAATCAGCCCCAGCATTTT. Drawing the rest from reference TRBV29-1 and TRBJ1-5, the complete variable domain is SAVISQKPSRDICQRGTSLTIQCQVDSQVTMMFWYRQQPGQSLTLIATANQGSEATYESGFVIDKFPISRPNLTFSTLTVSNMSPEDSSIYLCSVRDMGNQPQHFGDGTRLSIL.

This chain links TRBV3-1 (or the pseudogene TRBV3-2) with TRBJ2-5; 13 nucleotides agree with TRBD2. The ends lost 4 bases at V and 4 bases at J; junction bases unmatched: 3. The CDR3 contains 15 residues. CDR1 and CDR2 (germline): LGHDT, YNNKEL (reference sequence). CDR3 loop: CASSPGLAGVETQYF. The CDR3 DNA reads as TGTGCCAGCAGCCCTGGACTAGCGGGAGTAGAGACCCAGTACTTC.

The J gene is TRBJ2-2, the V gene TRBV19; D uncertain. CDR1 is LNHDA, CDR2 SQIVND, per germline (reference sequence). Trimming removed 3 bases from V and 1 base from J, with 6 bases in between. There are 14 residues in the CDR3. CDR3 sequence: CASSMYVNTGELFF. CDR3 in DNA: TGTGCCAGTAGTATGTACGTGAACACCGGGGAGCTGTTTTTT.

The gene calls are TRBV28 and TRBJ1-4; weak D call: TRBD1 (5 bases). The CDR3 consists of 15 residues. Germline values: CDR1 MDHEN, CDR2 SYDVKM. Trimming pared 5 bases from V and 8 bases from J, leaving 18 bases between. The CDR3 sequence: CASSPPGLNEEKLFF. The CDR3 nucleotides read TGTGCCAGCAGTCCACCGGGGCTCAACGAAGAAAAACTGTTTTTT.

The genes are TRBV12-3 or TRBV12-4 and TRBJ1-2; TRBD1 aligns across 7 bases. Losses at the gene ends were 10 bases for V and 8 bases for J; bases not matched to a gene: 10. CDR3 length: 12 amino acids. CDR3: CATLYTGDGYTF. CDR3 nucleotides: TGTGCCACCTTATATACAGGGGACGGCTACACCTTC.

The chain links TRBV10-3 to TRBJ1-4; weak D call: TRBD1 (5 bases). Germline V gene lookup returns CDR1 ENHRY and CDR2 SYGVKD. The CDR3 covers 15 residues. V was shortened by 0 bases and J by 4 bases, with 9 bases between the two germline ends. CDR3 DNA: TGTGCCATCAGTGAGTCGACAGTGAGTAATGAAAAACTGTTTTTT. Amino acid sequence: CAISESTVSNEKLFF.

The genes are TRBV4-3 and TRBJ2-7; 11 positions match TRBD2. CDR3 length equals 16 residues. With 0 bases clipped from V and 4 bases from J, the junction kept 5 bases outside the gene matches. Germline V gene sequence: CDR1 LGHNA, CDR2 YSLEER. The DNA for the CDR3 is TGCGCCAGCAGCCAAGATCTTGGGACTAGCGGTTACGAGCAGTACTTC. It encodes CASSQDLGTSGYEQYF.

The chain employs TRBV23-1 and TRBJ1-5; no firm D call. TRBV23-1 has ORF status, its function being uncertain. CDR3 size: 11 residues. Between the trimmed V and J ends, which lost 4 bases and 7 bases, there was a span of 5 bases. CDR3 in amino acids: CASSPEQPQHF. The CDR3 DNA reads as TGCGCCAGCAGTCCCGAGCAGCCCCAGCATTTT.

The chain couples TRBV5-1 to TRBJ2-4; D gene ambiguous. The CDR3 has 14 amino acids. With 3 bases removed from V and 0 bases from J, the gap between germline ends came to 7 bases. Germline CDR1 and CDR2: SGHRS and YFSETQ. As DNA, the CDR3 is TGCGCCAGCAGCTCAACGATAGCCAAAAACATTCAGTACTTC. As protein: CASSSTIAKNIQYF.

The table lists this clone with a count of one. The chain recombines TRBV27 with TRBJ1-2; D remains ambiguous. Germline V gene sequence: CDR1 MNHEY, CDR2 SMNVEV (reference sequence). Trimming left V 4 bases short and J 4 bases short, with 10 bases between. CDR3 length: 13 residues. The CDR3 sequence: CASSYQESYGYTF. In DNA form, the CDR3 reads TGTGCCAGCAGTTACCAGGAGTCCTATGGCTACACCTTC.

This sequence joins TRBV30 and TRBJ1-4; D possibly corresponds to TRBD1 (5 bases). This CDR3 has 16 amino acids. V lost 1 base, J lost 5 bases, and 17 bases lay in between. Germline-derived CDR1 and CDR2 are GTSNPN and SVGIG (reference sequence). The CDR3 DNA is TGTGCCTGGAGTGACTGGGGGACGGGAGTAAATGAAAAACTGTTTTTT. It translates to CAWSDWGTGVNEKLFF.

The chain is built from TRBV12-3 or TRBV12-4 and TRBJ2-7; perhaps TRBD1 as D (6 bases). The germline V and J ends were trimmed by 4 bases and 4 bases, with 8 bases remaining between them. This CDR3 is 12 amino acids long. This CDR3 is CASSSDRYEQYF. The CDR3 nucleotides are TGTGCCAGCAGTTCAGACAGGTACGAGCAGTACTTC.

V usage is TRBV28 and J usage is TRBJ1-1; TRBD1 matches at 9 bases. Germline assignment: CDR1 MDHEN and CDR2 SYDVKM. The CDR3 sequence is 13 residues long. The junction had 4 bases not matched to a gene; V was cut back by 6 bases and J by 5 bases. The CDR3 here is CASSGQGFTEAFF. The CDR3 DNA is TGTGCCAGCAGCGGACAGGGGTTTACTGAAGCTTTCTTT.

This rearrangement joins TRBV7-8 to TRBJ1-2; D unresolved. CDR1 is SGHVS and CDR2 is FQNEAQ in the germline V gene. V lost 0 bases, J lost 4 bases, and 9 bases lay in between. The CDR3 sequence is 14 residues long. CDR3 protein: CASSLAGFSYGYTF. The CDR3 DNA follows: TGTGCCAGCAGCTTAGCTGGGTTTAGCTATGGCTACACCTTC.

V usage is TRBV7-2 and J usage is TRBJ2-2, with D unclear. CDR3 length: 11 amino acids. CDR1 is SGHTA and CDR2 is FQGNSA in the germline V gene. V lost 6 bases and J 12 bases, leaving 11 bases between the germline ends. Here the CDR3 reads CASRPVEQLFF. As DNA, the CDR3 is TGTGCCAGCAGGCCCGTCGAGCAGCTGTTTTTT.

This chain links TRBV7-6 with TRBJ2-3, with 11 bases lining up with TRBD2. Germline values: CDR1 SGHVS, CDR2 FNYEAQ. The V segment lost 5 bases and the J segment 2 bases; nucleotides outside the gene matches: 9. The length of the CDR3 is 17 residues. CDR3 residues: CASSGDGLAGYTDTQYF. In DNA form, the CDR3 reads TGTGCCAGCAGCGGAGATGGACTAGCGGGTTACACAGATACGCAGTATTTT.

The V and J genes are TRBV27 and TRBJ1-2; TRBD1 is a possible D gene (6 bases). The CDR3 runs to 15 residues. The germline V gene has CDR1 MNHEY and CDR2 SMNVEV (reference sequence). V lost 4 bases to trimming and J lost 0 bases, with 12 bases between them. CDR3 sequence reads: CASSWAGGANYGYTF. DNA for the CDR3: TGTGCCAGCAGTTGGGCCGGGGGCGCTAACTATGGCTACACCTTC.

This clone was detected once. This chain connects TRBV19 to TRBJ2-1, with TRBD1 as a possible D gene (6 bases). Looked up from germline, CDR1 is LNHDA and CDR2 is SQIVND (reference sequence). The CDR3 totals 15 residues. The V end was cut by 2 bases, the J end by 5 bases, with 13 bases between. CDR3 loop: CASSIRWTEDNEQFF. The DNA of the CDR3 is TGTGCCAGTAGTATAAGGTGGACAGAGGACAATGAGCAGTTCTTC.

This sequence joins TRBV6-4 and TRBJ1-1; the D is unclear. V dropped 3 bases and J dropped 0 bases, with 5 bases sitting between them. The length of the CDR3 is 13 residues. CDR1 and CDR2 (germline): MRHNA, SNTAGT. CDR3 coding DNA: TGTGCCAGCAGTGAGGCGGTGAACACTGAAGCTTTCTTT. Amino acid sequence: CASSEAVNTEAFF.

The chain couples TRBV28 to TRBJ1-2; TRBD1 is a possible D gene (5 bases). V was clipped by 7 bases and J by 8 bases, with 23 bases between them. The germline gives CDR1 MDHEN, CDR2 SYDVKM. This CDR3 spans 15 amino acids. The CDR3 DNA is TGTGCCAGCATCTCGTACAGGCTCACTATAACGGGCTACACCTTC. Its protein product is CASISYRLTITGYTF.